One and the same sample provided the 10 T cell receptor beta chains below, sequenced in a study of blood T cell repertoires in COVID-19. Measured with immunoSEQ multiplex PCR; TCRdb has only the in-frame clones, and not every one. The table has around 220,000 clones, roughly 80% seen once. The material sequenced was peripheral blood. The source is a woman aged 80 or over with acute or convalescent COVID-19.

V is TRBV2 and J is TRBJ2-1; 7 bases are shared with TRBD2. The CDR3 extends over 13 amino acids. V was pared by 7 bases and J by 6 bases, with 6 bases of the junction left unmatched. CDR1 and CDR2 from the germline V gene are SNHLY and FYNNEI. The CDR3 sequence: CASMAGVFNEQFF. The CDR3, as DNA: TGTGCCAGCATGGCGGGAGTCTTCAATGAGCAGTTCTTC.

V usage is TRBV7-6 and J usage is TRBJ2-7; maybe TRBD1 (6 bases). Germline V gene data show CDR1 as SGHVS and CDR2 as FNYEAQ. V lost 2 bases to trimming and J lost 3 bases, with 14 bases between them. There are 15 residues in the CDR3. The CDR3 nucleotides are TGTGCCAGCAGCTTATCTTCAGGGGTTCTCTACGAGCAGTACTTC. This translates into CASSLSSGVLYEQYF.

The chain combines TRBV2 with TRBJ2-7, with TRBD2 matching over 8 bases. Germline V gene data show CDR1 as SNHLY and CDR2 as FYNNEI. The CDR3 spans 16 residues. J gave up 2 bases and V 1 base, and 7 bases lay outside the gene matches. The CDR3 DNA sequence: TGTGCCAGCAGTGAAGGGGGTAGCGGGACTACCTACGAGCAGTACTTC. Encoded protein: CASSEGGSGTTYEQYF. The whole variable domain, remainder taken from reference TRBV2 and TRBJ2-7, is EPEVTQTPSHQVTQMGQEVILRCVPISNHLYFYWYRQILGQKVEFLVSFYNNEISEKSEIFDDQFSVERPDGSNFTLKIRSTKLEDSAMYFCASSEGGSGTTYEQYFGPGTRLTVT.

The chain employs TRBV5-4 and TRBJ1-2, with 9 positions matching TRBD1. Germline values: CDR1 SGHNT, CDR2 YYREEE (reference sequence). With V trimmed by 1 base and J by 8 bases, 12 bases remained unmatched. The length of the CDR3 is 16 residues. The CDR3 region is CASSLSLLQGAGGYTF. CDR3 in DNA: TGTGCCAGCAGCTTGTCGCTCCTACAGGGGGCGGGAGGCTACACCTTC.

The V gene is TRBV27, the J gene TRBJ2-2; D call uncertain. Per germline, CDR1 MNHEY and CDR2 SMNVEV (reference sequence). The germline V and J ends were trimmed by 1 base and 1 base, with 13 bases remaining between them. The CDR3 runs to 17 residues. The chain's CDR3 is CASSLFGSTLNTGELFF. In DNA, the CDR3 is TGTGCCAGCAGTTTATTTGGCTCCACGCTGAACACCGGGGAGCTGTTTTTT.

V gene TRBV7-2 combines with J gene TRBJ2-5; the match to TRBD1 covers 7 bases. The CDR3 totals 17 residues. The trim removed 7 bases at V and 5 bases at J, leaving 19 bases unmatched. Germline V lookup: CDR1 SGHTA, CDR2 FQGNSA. The CDR3 sequence is CASTKGTSTGARETQYF. CDR3 nucleotides: TGTGCCAGCACCAAAGGCACATCTACAGGGGCGCGTGAGACCCAGTACTTC.

The chain employs TRBV4-1 and TRBJ2-2; no clear D gene. Germline loops: CDR1 MGHRA, CDR2 YSYEKL. V gave up 0 bases and J gave up 0 bases, with 14 bases separating them. The CDR3 covers 18 residues. The CDR3 is CASSQEGPTRPNTGELFF. CDR3 nucleotide sequence: TGCGCCAGCAGCCAAGAGGGCCCCACCCGCCCGAACACCGGGGAGCTGTTTTTT.

The gene calls are TRBV4-3 and TRBJ2-5; D uncertain. Between the trimmed V and J ends, which lost 0 bases and 1 base, there was a span of 6 bases. This CDR3 is 14 amino acids long. Germline CDR1 LGHNA, CDR2 YSLEER. The CDR3 DNA reads TGCGCCAGCAGCCAAGACCGAGGCCAAGAGACCCAGTACTTC. It encodes CASSQDRGQETQYF.

The chain links TRBV14 to TRBJ1-1; unclear D gene. V was shortened by 2 bases and J by 1 base, with 8 bases between the two germline ends. The CDR3 covers 14 residues. Per germline, CDR1 SGHDN and CDR2 FVKESK. DNA for the CDR3: TGTGCCAGCAGCCAACTGACACAGAACACTGAAGCTTTCTTT. Its protein product is CASSQLTQNTEAFF.

The gene calls are TRBV30 and TRBJ2-7; TRBD1 matches 12 bases. This CDR3 region has 12 residues. Per germline, CDR1 GTSNPN and CDR2 SVGIG (reference sequence). V gave up 5 bases and J gave up 8 bases; unmatched junction bases: 4. The CDR3 protein is CAWSGQGAKQYF. The CDR3 DNA reads TGTGCCTGGTCGGGACAGGGGGCGAAGCAGTACTTC.